A selection of T cell receptor beta chains follows, all from one sample in a study of blood T cell repertoires in COVID-19. TCRdb's table, derived via immunoSEQ multiplex PCR, lists solely in-frame clones and lacks some. The sample includes under 300,000 clones, 88% seen only once; the top ten take 0.99%. Specimen: peripheral blood. These receptors were taken from a woman in her 40s who had recovered from COVID-19. Both conserved end residues are part of each CDR3. The order of the fields is V gene, clone size, J gene, D gene, CDR3 DNA, CDR3 protein. A D gene is named only where the DNA matches it firmly. Not every row has a clone size; where given, it reads once, few, many or a size class.

TRBV19	once	TRBJ1-6	.	TGTGCCAGTACCGCCGGGACATCTAATTCACCCCTCCACTTT	CASTAGTSNSPLHF
TRBV15	.	TRBJ1-1	TRBD1	TGTGCCACCAGCCCGGGACAGGGAGCTCCCATGAACACTGAAGCTTTCTTT	CATSPGQGAPMNTEAFF
TRBV19	.	TRBJ1-1	.	TGTGCCAGTAGTATAGGATTCGCTAGCACTGAAGCTTTCTTT	CASSIGFASTEAFF
TRBV7-9	.	TRBJ1-4	TRBD1	TGTGCCAGCAGCTTCACCGGGACAGGGGGGGTTTGGGAAAAACTGTTTTTT	CASSFTGTGGVWEKLFF
TRBV7-6	.	TRBJ1-1	.	TGTGCCAGCAGCCCATGGGGGGGCGGGGGCACTGAAGCTTTCTTT	CASSPWGGGGTEAFF
TRBV7-9	.	TRBJ1-5	.	TGTGCCAGCAGCTGGGGCACGAATCAGCCCCAGCATTTT	CASSWGTNQPQHF
TRBV3-1/TRBV3-2	.	TRBJ1-1	.	TGTGCCAGCAGCCCCGACAGCACTGAAGCTTTCTTT	CASSPDSTEAFF
TRBV7-9	.	TRBJ2-3	.	TGTGCCAGCAGCTTATCTCGGAGGGGACCGCAGTATTTT	CASSLSRRGPQYF
TRBV7-8	.	TRBJ2-7	.	TGTGCCAGCAGCTCCCAAGGCGGGTTCTCCTACGAGCAGTACTTC	CASSSQGGFSYEQYF
TRBV4-1	.	TRBJ1-5	.	TGCGCCAGCAGTTGGGGGGTCTATGGTAATCAGCCCCAGCATTTT	CASSWGVYGNQPQHF
TRBV7-2	.	TRBJ1-4	.	TGTGCCAGCAGCCCCAGGGTGGGGCTTGAAAAACTGTTTTTT	CASSPRVGLEKLFF
TRBV5-6	once	TRBJ1-2	.	TGTGCCAGCAGCTTGGCGGACTATGGCTACACCTTC	CASSLADYGYTF
TRBV11-3	.	TRBJ2-3	TRBD2	TGTGCCAGCAGCTTAGGGCGCGGGGGGAGCACAGATACGCAGTATTTT	CASSLGRGGSTDTQYF
TRBV30	.	TRBJ2-1	.	TGTGCCTGGAGTGTAGTCGGTCATGAGCAGTTCTTC	CAWSVVGHEQFF
TRBV5-1	.	TRBJ2-2	.	TGCGCCAGCAGCTTGGGGACTCCCAACACCGGGGAGCTGTTTTTT	CASSLGTPNTGELFF
TRBV30	.	TRBJ1-5	TRBD1	TGTGCCTGGAGTGGACAGGGATCGGGAGCTAGGGGTCAGCCCCAGCATTTT	CAWSGQGSGARGQPQHF
TRBV11-2	few	TRBJ2-7	.	TGTGCCAGCAGCTTAGGGGGACATCTAAGGGCCTACGAGCAGTACTTC	CASSLGGHLRAYEQYF
TRBV9	.	TRBJ2-3	TRBD1	TGTGCCAGCAGCGCCAGACAGGGGCGAAGCACAGATACGCAGTATTTT	CASSARQGRSTDTQYF
TRBV4-3	.	TRBJ2-1	.	TGCGCCAGCAGCCAAGACGGCCCCCGGGGGCAGTTCTTC	CASSQDGPRGQFF
TRBV6-5	.	TRBJ1-4	.	TGTGCCAGCAGTTACCGGGTGGAAAAACTGTTTTTT	CASSYRVEKLFF
TRBV7-6	.	TRBJ1-2	TRBD1	TGTGCCAGCAGCTTAGGGATCGGACAGGGGGCCCCCCTCTATGGCTACACCTTC	CASSLGIGQGAPLYGYTF
TRBV11-3	.	TRBJ1-3	.	TGTGCCAGCAGCGCTGGACAGGGAAACACCATATATTTT	CASSAGQGNTIYF
TRBV28	.	TRBJ2-7	.	TGTGCCAGCACCCCTGGTAGGGGCAGAGTTTCCTACGAGCAGTACTTC	CASTPGRGRVSYEQYF
TRBV7-2	.	TRBJ2-7	TRBD2	TGTGCCAGCGGGGCGGGAGGCCCCTACGAGCAGTACTTC	CASGAGGPYEQYF
TRBV20-1	.	TRBJ2-1	.	TGCAGTGCTAGTGGCTCCAGGGGTGGTGTCGTCAATGAGCAGTTCTTC	CSASGSRGGVVNEQFF
TRBV6-6	.	TRBJ2-1	.	TGTGCCAGCACCATACAGGGAGACGGCAATGAGCAGTTCTTC	CASTIQGDGNEQFF
TRBV12-3/TRBV12-4	.	TRBJ2-3	.	TGTGCCAGCAGTCCTAGTTATACGCAGTATTTT	CASSPSYTQYF
TRBV5-1	.	TRBJ2-5	TRBD2	TGCGCCAGCAGCTTGGGGTCTAGCGGGAAGGAAGAGACCCAGTACTTC	CASSLGSSGKEETQYF
TRBV6-5	once	TRBJ1-1	.	TGTGCCAGCAGCCGCGGGACTTTGGGCACTGAAGCTTTCTTT	CASSRGTLGTEAFF
TRBV10-3	once	TRBJ1-2	TRBD1	TGTGCCATCGAGGGGGACAGGTCCCCCCTTAACTATGGCTACACCTTC	CAIEGDRSPLNYGYTF
TRBV2	few	TRBJ2-1	TRBD2	TGTGCCAGCAGTTTACTAGCGGGGCGCAATGAGCAGTTCTTC	CASSLLAGRNEQFF
TRBV29-1	.	TRBJ1-2	TRBD1	TGCAGCGTTGTACGGGACAGGGGTGGAGTTGGCTACACCTTC	CSVVRDRGGVGYTF
TRBV15	.	TRBJ2-1	TRBD2	TGTGCCACCAGCAGAGGGGTGGCTAGCGGGAGCGATGAGCAGTTCTTC	CATSRGVASGSDEQFF
TRBV3-1/TRBV3-2	.	TRBJ1-2	TRBD1	TGTGCCAGCAGCCAGACGGACAGGGGGGGCTTTGGCTACACCTTC	CASSQTDRGGFGYTF
TRBV10-2	.	TRBJ1-1	TRBD1	TGCGCCAGCACACAGGGGGCCCTGGAAGCTTTCTTT	CASTQGALEAFF
TRBV5-1	once	TRBJ2-3	.	TGCGCCAGCAGCTTATCGGCAGATACGCAGTATTTT	CASSLSADTQYF
TRBV19	.	TRBJ1-5	TRBD1	TGTGCCAGTGCGGACAGGACCGACAATCAGCCCCAGCATTTT	CASADRTDNQPQHF
TRBV2	.	TRBJ1-5	TRBD1	TGTGCCAGCAGTGCCAACAGGGGGGAACAGCCCCAGCATTTT	CASSANRGEQPQHF
TRBV24-1	.	TRBJ1-2	TRBD1	TGTGCCACCAGTGCGACAGGGAACGGCTACACCTTC	CATSATGNGYTF
TRBV4-1	.	TRBJ1-2	.	TGCGCCAGCAGCCAAGATTGGGGACAAATAGGCTATGGCTACACCTTC	CASSQDWGQIGYGYTF
TRBV19	.	TRBJ2-3	TRBD2	TGTGCCAGTAAACACCGGGAGGCACATACGCAGTATTTT	CASKHREAHTQYF
TRBV7-9	.	TRBJ2-7	.	TGTGCCAGCAGCCCTCCTAGCGCCCGGGGCGAGCAGTACTTC	CASSPPSARGEQYF
TRBV29-1	.	TRBJ1-1	TRBD1	TGCAGCGTTATAAACAGGGGAGGGAACACTGAAGCTTTCTTT	CSVINRGGNTEAFF
TRBV4-3	.	TRBJ1-3	.	TGCGCCAGCAGCCAAGATGGCCCGGTCGGGGGAAACACCATATATTTT	CASSQDGPVGGNTIYF
TRBV25-1	.	TRBJ2-6	.	TGTGCCAGCAGTGGAGGAGACAGGTTCTCTGGGGCCAACGTCCTGACTTTC	CASSGGDRFSGANVLTF
TRBV13	.	TRBJ1-4	.	TGTGCCAGCAGCTTCGGGCAGGGGAGTGAAAAACTGTTTTTT	CASSFGQGSEKLFF
TRBV6-5	.	TRBJ2-2	.	TGTGCCAGCAGTTACGGGACTCCCTCCGGGGAGCTGTTTTTT	CASSYGTPSGELFF
TRBV5-4	.	TRBJ2-7	.	TGTGCCAGCAGCTTATTGGCGGGGCCCTACGAGCAGTACTTC	CASSLLAGPYEQYF
TRBV18	.	TRBJ1-6	.	TGTGCCAGCTCACCCCGACAGGAAAATTCACCCCTCCACTTT	CASSPRQENSPLHF
TRBV19	.	TRBJ2-5	.	TGTGCCAGTAGTATGCCAGGGGCCCAAGAGACCCAGTACTTC	CASSMPGAQETQYF
TRBV15	.	TRBJ2-5	TRBD2	TGTGCCACCAGCACCGCCCCGGGGGGTGAAGAGACCCAGTACTTC	CATSTAPGGEETQYF
TRBV10-1	.	TRBJ1-3	.	TGCGCCAGCAGCAGGACAGTTGGAAACACCATATATTTT	CASSRTVGNTIYF
TRBV5-8	once	TRBJ1-2	TRBD1	TGTGCCAGCAGCACCGGGACAGCCGTCGATGGCTACACCTTC	CASSTGTAVDGYTF
TRBV5-4	.	TRBJ2-2	.	TGTGCCAGCAGCATCGACAGCACCGGGGAGCTGTTTTTT	CASSIDSTGELFF
TRBV18	.	TRBJ1-2	TRBD1	TGTGCCAGCTCACCAACAGGGGGCAGAGACTATGGCTACACCTTC	CASSPTGGRDYGYTF